The 3 T cell receptor beta chains given below trace back to one sample, sequenced in a study of T cells after yellow fever vaccination. One entry per CDR3 protein results from TCRdb running MiXCR on the 5' RACE reads. The sample includes hundreds of thousands of distinct CDR3 sequences, less than 4.5% of them seen just once. Sequencing used PBMCs, obtained on the day of the yellow fever booster vaccination. The receptor source for this set is a man between 18 and 29 years old who received the YFV17D yellow fever vaccine.

At least ten counts were recorded for this clonotype. The chain employs TRBV6-6 and TRBJ2-1; 8 bases are a match to TRBD2. The CDR3 loop spans 17 amino acids. Germline-derived CDR1 and CDR2 are MNHNY and SVGAGI (reference sequence). After removal of 0 bases from V and 6 bases from J, the junction contained 10 bases not matched to a gene. The CDR3 region has the DNA TGTGCCAGCAGTTACTCGGAGTCTGCGGGGGGTCCCAATGAGCAGTTCTTC. It is translated as CASSYSESAGGPNEQFF.

Ten or more counts support this clonotype. The chain carries TRBV10-3 and TRBJ2-7; TRBD2 agrees at 11 bases. Trimming at V came to 3 bases and at J to 3 bases, leaving 4 bases not matched to a gene. Germline V gene data show CDR1 as ENHRY and CDR2 as SYGVKD. The CDR3 contains 15 residues. The CDR3 DNA sequence: TGTGCCATCAGTGAAACTAGCGGGGGTCGCTACGAGCAGTACGTC. This codes for CAISETSGGRYEQYV.

The rearrangement links TRBV6-2 or TRBV6-3 to TRBJ1-5; D is perhaps TRBD1 (5 bases). CDR3 length equals 12 residues. The V end lost 6 bases, the J end lost 4 bases, and 7 bases lay between the germline ends. Germline CDR1 is MNHEY and CDR2 is SVGEGT. CDR3 sequence (DNA): TGTGCCAGCAGGGCAGGGAATCAGCCCCAGCATTTT. Encoded protein: CASRAGNQPQHF.